Included here is one T cell receptor (beta chain) sequence, with context. A much larger clone sits a single nucleotide away, making a read error possible. These data come from a study of CD8+CD57+ T cells in acquired aplastic anemia. It was genomic DNA that served as the template for profiling TCR beta VDJ and CDR3. A single record per CDR3 protein comes from TCRdb applying MiXCR to the reads. The table records about 160,000 distinct CDR3 sequences, about two thirds of them present only once. For sequencing, patients were chosen who had shown expansion of CD8+CD57+ cells by flow cytometry. Patients had received no therapy at the time of blood sampling. The TCR comes from a human donor with aplastic anemia. The source material was sorted CD4+, CD8+, or CD8+CD57+ T cells (not recorded which) from PBMCs.

The CDR3 sequence: CAWSETSGGYEQYF. For the CDR3, the DNA is TGTGCCTGGAGTGAGACTAGCGGGGGGTACGAGCAGTACTTC. J is TRBJ2-7 and V is TRBV20-1, with 13 bases fitting TRBD2. Looked up from germline, CDR1 is DFQATT and CDR2 is SNEGSKA (reference sequence). The CDR3 length is 14 residues.